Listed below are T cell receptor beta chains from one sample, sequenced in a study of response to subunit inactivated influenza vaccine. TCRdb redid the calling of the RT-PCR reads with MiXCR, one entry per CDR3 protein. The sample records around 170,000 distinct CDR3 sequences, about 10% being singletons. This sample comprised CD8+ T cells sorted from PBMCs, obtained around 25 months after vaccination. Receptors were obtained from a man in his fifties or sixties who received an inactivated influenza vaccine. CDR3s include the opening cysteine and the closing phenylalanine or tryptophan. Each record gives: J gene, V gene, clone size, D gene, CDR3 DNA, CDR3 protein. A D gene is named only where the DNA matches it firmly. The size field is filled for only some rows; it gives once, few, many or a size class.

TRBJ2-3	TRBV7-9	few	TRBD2	TGTGCCAGCAGCCAGAAGCTCGCGGGACTAGCGTCGGATACGCAGTATTTT	CASSQKLAGLASDTQYF
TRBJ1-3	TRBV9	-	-	TGTGCCAGCAGCGTAGTCCCCAGCTCTGGAAACACCATATATTTT	CASSVVPSSGNTIYF
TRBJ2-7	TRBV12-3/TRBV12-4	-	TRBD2	TGTGCCAGCAGCTGGAGCGGGGGAAACCCCTACGAGCAGTACTTC	CASSWSGGNPYEQYF
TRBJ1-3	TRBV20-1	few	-	TGCAGTGCTAGAGAGTGGACCTCTGGAAACACCATATATTTT	CSAREWTSGNTIYF
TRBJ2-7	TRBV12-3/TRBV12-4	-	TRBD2	TGTGCCAGCAGTTTAGAGGATTCTAGCGGGAGAGCGTGGGAGCAGTACTTC	CASSLEDSSGRAWEQYF
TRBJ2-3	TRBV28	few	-	TGTGCCAGCAGTTTATGGGAAGGACTTAGCACAGATACGCAGTATTTT	CASSLWEGLSTDTQYF
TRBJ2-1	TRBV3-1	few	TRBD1	TGTGCCAGCAGCCATCCGGGACAGGGATACAATGAGCAGTTCTTC	CASSHPGQGYNEQFF
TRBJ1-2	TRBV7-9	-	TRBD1	TGTGCCAGCAGCTCTACGGACAGGGGGGATGGCTACACCTTC	CASSSTDRGDGYTF
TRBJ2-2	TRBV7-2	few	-	TGTGCCAGCAGCTTAGAGGTCTCCATCACCGGGGAGCTGTTTTTT	CASSLEVSITGELFF
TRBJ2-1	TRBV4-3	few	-	TGCGCCAGCAGCCAAGAGGGAGAGGAGACCCCCTACAATGAGCAGTTCTTC	CASSQEGEETPYNEQFF
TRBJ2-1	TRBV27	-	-	TGTGCCAGCAGTCCCGGGACACGACCCTACAATGAGCAGTTCTTC	CASSPGTRPYNEQFF
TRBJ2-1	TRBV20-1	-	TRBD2	TGCAGTGCCCCGGGGCTAGCGGACTACAATGAGCAGTTCTTC	CSAPGLADYNEQFF
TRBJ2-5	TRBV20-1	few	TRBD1	TGCAGTGCTAGAGATCAGGGACAGGGGCTTCAAGAGACCCAGTACTTC	CSARDQGQGLQETQYF
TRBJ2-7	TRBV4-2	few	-	TGTGCCAGCAGCCAAGAATCATCTCCCTCCTACGAGCAGTACTTC	CASSQESSPSYEQYF
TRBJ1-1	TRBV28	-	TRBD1	TGTGCCAGCAGTTTCATTGACAGGGGTCTTAACACTGAAGCTTTCTTT	CASSFIDRGLNTEAFF
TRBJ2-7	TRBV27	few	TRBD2	TGTGCCAGCAGTTTATCCCGGGGACTAGCGGGAGGGGGCGAGCAGTACTTC	CASSLSRGLAGGGEQYF
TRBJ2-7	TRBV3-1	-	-	TGTGCCAGCAGCCAAGGGTTTGTAGGGTACCACGAGCAGTACTTC	CASSQGFVGYHEQYF
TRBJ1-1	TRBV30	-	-	TGTGCCTGGAGTGTAGGGGGAGGTACTGAAGCTTTCTTT	CAWSVGGGTEAFF